This passage covers 18 T cell receptor beta chains from one sample sequenced in a study of sequential checkpoint blockade in melanoma. The treatment: randomized to nivolumab then ipilimumab (arm A) or the reverse (arm B). Measured with immunoSEQ multiplex PCR; TCRdb has only the in-frame clones, and not every one. The table has some 19,000 clones, roughly 74% seen once; the top ten hold approximately 35%. Sequencing used CD8+ T cells sorted from blood (inferred from file names), obtained from a patient given nivolumab and ipilimumab in sequence. The receptors were gathered from a human donor with melanoma.

V gene TRBV19 combines with J gene TRBJ2-1; 14 bases fit TRBD2. Trimming cost V 4 bases and J 5 bases; bases outside gene matches: 4. The CDR3 is 16 amino acids. Germline V CDR1 and CDR2: LNHDA, SQIVND (reference sequence). The chain's CDR3 is CASSTQGLAGDNEQFF. Here the CDR3 DNA reads TGTGCCAGTAGTACCCAGGGACTAGCGGGGGACAATGAGCAGTTCTTC.

This sequence joins TRBV6-6 and TRBJ1-2; 7 bases are a match to TRBD1. J lost 3 bases, V lost 5 bases, and 9 bases had no gene match. Germline V CDR1 and CDR2: MNHNY, SVGAGI (reference sequence). This CDR3 has 15 residues. CDR3 nucleotides: TGTGCCAGCAGTACCAAGAGACAGGGCTACTATGGCTACACCTTC. Translating gives CASSTKRQGYYGYTF.

This chain connects TRBV7-2 to TRBJ2-7, with a tentative D call TRBD1 (7 bases). CDR1 SGHTA and CDR2 FQGNSA come from the germline V gene. The CDR3 is made up of 14 amino acids. The V gene lost 6 bases and the J gene lost 2 bases, with 14 bases spanning the gap. The DNA for the CDR3 is TGTGCCAGCAGGGTTGCGGGACAGACCTACGAGCAGTACTTC. Translated, it gives CASRVAGQTYEQYF.

V is TRBV29-1 and J is TRBJ2-5; D possibly corresponds to TRBD1 (5 bases). Germline CDR1 and CDR2: SQVTM and ANQGSEA. The CDR3 has 13 residues. V lost 1 base and J lost 10, with 16 bases in between. The CDR3, as DNA: TGCAGCGTTGAAGGGCAGGGCCCCCCAGACCAGTACTTC. It yields the protein CSVEGQGPPDQYF.

This rearrangement joins TRBV18 to TRBJ1-5; D gene ambiguous. The CDR3 has 14 amino acids. V lost 2 bases and J 9 bases, leaving 14 bases between the germline ends. Germline CDR1 and CDR2: KGHSH and LQKENI. The CDR3, as DNA: TGTGCCAGCTCACCAGAGACACCGCTTGGGCCCCAGCATTTT. It codes for CASSPETPLGPQHF.

The J gene is TRBJ1-5, the V gene TRBV27; D is perhaps TRBD1 (5 bases). The CDR3 is 15 amino acids. Trimming pared 5 bases from V and 4 bases from J, leaving 15 bases between. In germline, CDR1 is MNHEY, CDR2 SMNVEV (reference sequence). Written as DNA, the CDR3 is TGTGCCAGCAGTCCATACTCGACAGTTAATCAGCCCCAGCATTTT. It codes for CASSPYSTVNQPQHF.

The genes are TRBV2 and TRBJ2-7, with 8 bases fitting TRBD1. This CDR3 comprises 13 residues. Per germline, CDR1 SNHLY and CDR2 FYNNEI. Unmatched junction bases numbered 9, after V lost 7 bases and J lost 7 bases. This CDR3 is CASNLDREVEQYF. CDR3 DNA sequence: TGTGCCAGCAACCTGGACAGGGAGGTTGAGCAGTACTTC.

DNA for the CDR3: TGTGCCAGCAGCTTGGTAGCGGGGGCCCACAATGAGCAGTTCTTC. Protein sequence: CASSLVAGAHNEQFF. This chain links TRBV5-4 with TRBJ2-1; 9 bases are a match to TRBD2. Germline CDR1 and CDR2: SGHNT and YYREEE (reference sequence). The CDR3 is made up of 15 amino acids. The junction had 3 bases not matched to a gene; V was cut back by 0 bases and J by 5 bases.

V and J are TRBV11-2 and TRBJ1-1; D not certain. Per germline, CDR1 SGHAT and CDR2 FQNNGV. Trimming removed 5 bases from V and 0 bases from J, with 4 bases in between. This CDR3 comprises 12 residues. The DNA for the CDR3 is TGTGCCAGCAGCGCAGTGAACACTGAAGCTTTCTTT. Protein: CASSAVNTEAFF.

Written as DNA, the CDR3 is TGTGCCAGCTTACCGGGACTAGCCATGAGTGAGCAGTTCTTC. Its translation: CASLPGLAMSEQFF. The gene calls are TRBV28 and TRBJ2-1; 9 bases are a match to TRBD2. The CDR3 has 14 residues. V gave up 8 bases and J gave up 9 bases; unmatched junction bases: 11. CDR1 and CDR2 from the germline V gene are MDHEN and SYDVKM.

V and J are TRBV5-1 and TRBJ1-5, with 7 positions matching TRBD1. Per germline, CDR1 SGHRS and CDR2 YFSETQ. The CDR3 extends over 14 amino acids. Germline trimming cut 0 bases from V and 5 bases from J; bases unmatched to any gene: 2. CDR3 loop: CASSLGQGDQPQHF. Written as DNA, the CDR3 is TGCGCCAGCAGCTTGGGACAGGGTGATCAGCCCCAGCATTTT.

V is TRBV25-1 and J is TRBJ1-4, with 7 bases fitting TRBD1. Per germline, CDR1 MGHDK and CDR2 SYGVNS. CDR3 length equals 15 residues. The V and J ends lost 4 bases and 8 bases, in that order; junction bases with no gene match: 10. Here the CDR3 reads CASSAPGGGREKLFF. CDR3 DNA: TGTGCCAGCAGTGCCCCAGGGGGAGGACGCGAAAAACTGTTTTTT. Using reference TRBV25-1 and TRBJ1-4 for the parts outside the CDR3, the full variable domain is EADIYQTPRYLVIGTGKKITLECSQTMGHDKMYWYQQDPGMELHLIHYSYGVNSTEKGDLSSESTVSRIRTEHFPLTLESARPSHTSQYLCASSAPGGGREKLFFGSGTQLSVL.

The sample holds one count of this clone. V usage is TRBV14 and J usage is TRBJ2-7, with D unresolved. The ends were cut back, 1 base at V and 3 bases at J, with 4 bases in the middle. CDR3 length: 12 amino acids. Germline assignment: CDR1 SGHDN and CDR2 FVKESK. Here the CDR3 reads CASSQGDYEQYF. The CDR3 nucleotides are TGTGCCAGCAGCCAAGGAGACTACGAGCAGTACTTC.

This clone was recorded a few times. At one end the junction does not follow the germline gene, possibly because of a read error. The chain couples TRBV7-8 to TRBJ2-5, with D perhaps TRBD2 (6 bases). CDR1 and CDR2 from the germline V gene are SGHVS and FQNEAQ. CDR3 length: 13 amino acids. CDR3 DNA sequence: TGCGCCAGCAGCCACCCGGGGGAAGAGACCCAGTACTTC. Translated, it gives CASSHPGEETQYF.

The gene calls are TRBV25-1 and TRBJ1-4; D is possibly TRBD1 (5 bases). Germline V gene data show CDR1 as MGHDK and CDR2 as SYGVNS. The ends were cut back, 1 base at V and 0 bases at J, with 9 bases in the middle. The CDR3 is made up of 16 amino acids. CDR3 sequence reads: CASSESGVATNEKLFF. The CDR3 nucleotides are TGTGCCAGCAGTGAATCGGGGGTGGCAACTAATGAAAAACTGTTTTTT.

This clone appeared a few times. The chain joins TRBV15 to TRBJ2-1, with TRBD2 identical over 9 bases. The CDR3 has 15 amino acids. Germline-derived CDR1 and CDR2 are LNHNV and YYDKDF (reference sequence). The J segment lost 6 bases and the V segment lost 0 bases, leaving 3 bases of the junction unmatched. CDR3 residues: CATSREREGGNEQFF. The CDR3 DNA sequence: TGTGCCACCAGCAGAGAGCGGGAGGGGGGCAATGAGCAGTTCTTC. Looking up the rest from reference TRBV15 and TRBJ2-1 gives the full variable domain: DAMVIQNPRYQVTQFGKPVTLSCSQTLNHNVMYWYQQKSSQAPKLLFHYYDKDFNNEADTPDNFQSRRPNTSFCFLDIRSPGLGDTAMYLCATSREREGGNEQFFGPGTRLTVL.

The chain is built from TRBV19 and TRBJ2-3, with 8 bases lining up with TRBD2. This CDR3 is 15 amino acids long. After removal of 3 bases from V and 4 bases from J, the junction contained 6 bases not matched to a gene. The germline V gene has CDR1 LNHDA and CDR2 SQIVND (reference sequence). CDR3 bases: TGTGCCAGTAGTATCCTGGCGGGGGGATCAGATACGCAGTATTTT. Translating gives CASSILAGGSDTQYF.

This chain joins TRBV7-8 and TRBJ1-5, with a possible D match to TRBD1 (5 bases). V lost 3 bases and J lost 0, with 12 bases in between. The CDR3 covers 16 residues. CDR1 is SGHVS and CDR2 is FQNEAQ in the germline V gene. CDR3: CASSFLGPYSNQPQHF. CDR3 bases: TGTGCCAGCAGCTTTTTGGGGCCCTATAGCAATCAGCCCCAGCATTTT. The full variable domain, its missing parts supplied by reference TRBV7-8 and TRBJ1-5, is GAGVSQSPRYKVAKRGQDVALRCDPISGHVSLFWYQQALGQGPEFLTYFQNEAQLDKSGLPSDRFFAERPEGSVSTLKIQRTQQEDSAVYLCASSFLGPYSNQPQHFGDGTRLSIL.